The rows below give T cell receptor beta chains drawn from one sample of a study of T cells in tuberculosis. Measured with immunoSEQ multiplex PCR; TCRdb has only the in-frame clones, and not every one. Counted here are about 33,000 clones, 85% to 95% occurring once; the ten biggest clones make up 7.7%. Sequencing input: PBMCs. All receptors come from a donor aged 10 to 29 with latent tuberculosis or without tuberculosis infection. Some clones in this sample may be carry-over from other donors' samples. Both conserved end residues are part of each CDR3. The order of the fields is V gene, J gene, D gene, clone size, CDR3 DNA, CDR3 protein. D genes are given only for firm matches. The listing skips clone size in some rows; elsewhere it reads once, few, many or a size class.

v_call: TRBV2; j_call: TRBJ2-3; d_call: .; clone_size: .; cdr3_nt: TGTGCCAGCAGTGAAGCGGGAGGTGCAGATACGCAGTATTTT; cdr3_aa: CASSEAGGADTQYF
v_call: TRBV10-3; j_call: TRBJ1-5; d_call: TRBD1; clone_size: .; cdr3_nt: TGTGCCATCAGTGACCGGACAGGGCCCAATCAGCCCCAGCATTTT; cdr3_aa: CAISDRTGPNQPQHF
v_call: TRBV25-1; j_call: TRBJ2-2; d_call: TRBD2; clone_size: .; cdr3_nt: TGTGCCAGCAGTGACCGGGGACTAGCGGGGGGTTCGGGGGAGCTGTTTTTT; cdr3_aa: CASSDRGLAGGSGELFF
v_call: TRBV30; j_call: TRBJ1-5; d_call: TRBD1; clone_size: .; cdr3_nt: TGTGCCTGCGACCGGACAGGGGTCAATCAGCCCCAGCATTTT; cdr3_aa: CACDRTGVNQPQHF
v_call: TRBV19; j_call: TRBJ2-1; d_call: .; clone_size: once; cdr3_nt: TGTGCCAGTAGTAGCGGGATAGCCTACAATGAGCAGTTCTTC; cdr3_aa: CASSSGIAYNEQFF
v_call: TRBV29-1; j_call: TRBJ1-1; d_call: .; clone_size: .; cdr3_nt: TGCAGCGTTGTGGCGGGGGCTCTCATCAACACTGAAGCTTTCTTT; cdr3_aa: CSVVAGALINTEAFF
v_call: TRBV5-1; j_call: TRBJ2-6; d_call: TRBD1; clone_size: .; cdr3_nt: TGCGCCAGCGGACCGGCAGGGGGCGCGAAAGGGGCCAACGTCCTGACTTTC; cdr3_aa: CASGPAGGAKGANVLTF
v_call: TRBV6-5; j_call: TRBJ2-1; d_call: .; clone_size: .; cdr3_nt: TGTGCCAGCAGTACTGGGGACAACACGGAGCAGTTCTTC; cdr3_aa: CASSTGDNTEQFF
v_call: TRBV19; j_call: TRBJ2-5; d_call: .; clone_size: .; cdr3_nt: TGTGCCAGTAGTATCTCGACAACCCAAGAGACCCAGTACTTC; cdr3_aa: CASSISTTQETQYF
v_call: TRBV7-9; j_call: TRBJ2-5; d_call: .; clone_size: .; cdr3_nt: TGTGCCAGCAGCTCGGGACGGGCCCCGGGGGCCCAGTACTTC; cdr3_aa: CASSSGRAPGAQYF
v_call: TRBV5-1; j_call: TRBJ2-3; d_call: TRBD2; clone_size: .; cdr3_nt: TGCGCCAGCAGCCTGACTAGCGGGGGACTCACAGATACGCAGTATTTT; cdr3_aa: CASSLTSGGLTDTQYF
v_call: TRBV5-1; j_call: TRBJ2-7; d_call: .; clone_size: .; cdr3_nt: TGCGCCAGCAGCCTCTCGGAGACAGGAAGTTACGAGCAGTACTTC; cdr3_aa: CASSLSETGSYEQYF
v_call: TRBV19; j_call: TRBJ2-4; d_call: TRBD2; clone_size: .; cdr3_nt: TGTGCCAGTAGTATCCCTAGCGGGGGGGCTCAGTACTTC; cdr3_aa: CASSIPSGGAQYF
v_call: TRBV19; j_call: TRBJ2-1; d_call: .; clone_size: .; cdr3_nt: TGTGCCAGTAGTATGAGTAGCTACAATGAGCAGTTCTTC; cdr3_aa: CASSMSSYNEQFF
v_call: TRBV7-2; j_call: TRBJ2-2; d_call: .; clone_size: .; cdr3_nt: TGTGCCAGCAGCTTCAAGCGGGCCTACACCGGGGAGCTGTTTTTT; cdr3_aa: CASSFKRAYTGELFF
v_call: TRBV28; j_call: TRBJ2-7; d_call: TRBD1; clone_size: .; cdr3_nt: TGTGCCAGCAGGGAGACAGGGGGAGCCTACGAGCAGTACTTC; cdr3_aa: CASRETGGAYEQYF
v_call: TRBV5-1; j_call: TRBJ2-3; d_call: .; clone_size: .; cdr3_nt: TGCGCCAGCAGCTACCCCGGGGCAGATACGCAGTATTTT; cdr3_aa: CASSYPGADTQYF
v_call: TRBV6-6; j_call: TRBJ2-1; d_call: .; clone_size: .; cdr3_nt: TGTGCCAGCAGTTACCCAGGGTCCCGCAATGAGCAGTTCTTC; cdr3_aa: CASSYPGSRNEQFF
v_call: TRBV19; j_call: TRBJ2-2; d_call: .; clone_size: .; cdr3_nt: TGTGCCAGTAGTATTATTGGGCAGGGGGGTGCCGGGGAGCTGTTTTTT; cdr3_aa: CASSIIGQGGAGELFF
v_call: TRBV5-1; j_call: TRBJ2-3; d_call: TRBD2; clone_size: few; cdr3_nt: TGCGCCAGCAGCCGGACGACTAGCGGGGGGGCATCGGATACGCAGTATTTT; cdr3_aa: CASSRTTSGGASDTQYF
v_call: TRBV27; j_call: TRBJ1-1; d_call: .; clone_size: .; cdr3_nt: TGTGCCAGCAGTTTAGCAGGGTCGAACACTGAAGCTTTCTTT; cdr3_aa: CASSLAGSNTEAFF
v_call: TRBV7-7; j_call: TRBJ2-5; d_call: TRBD2; clone_size: .; cdr3_nt: TGTGCCAGCAGCCGGGGAGGCGGGAGGGATCAAGAGACCCAGTACTTC; cdr3_aa: CASSRGGGRDQETQYF
v_call: TRBV19; j_call: TRBJ1-2; d_call: .; clone_size: .; cdr3_nt: TGTGCCAGTAGTATTCCGGGGAACTATGGCTACACCTTC; cdr3_aa: CASSIPGNYGYTF
v_call: TRBV7-2; j_call: TRBJ2-2; d_call: TRBD2; clone_size: .; cdr3_nt: TGTGCCAGCAAACCAGGACTAGCGGGGCCCGGGGAGCTGTTTTTT; cdr3_aa: CASKPGLAGPGELFF
v_call: TRBV18; j_call: TRBJ2-3; d_call: TRBD2; clone_size: .; cdr3_nt: TGTGCCAGCTCTCTTGGACTAGCAACAGATACGCAGTATTTT; cdr3_aa: CASSLGLATDTQYF
v_call: TRBV27; j_call: TRBJ2-2; d_call: TRBD2; clone_size: .; cdr3_nt: TGTGCCAGCAGCGGTATAGCGGGGGCCACCGGGGAGCTGTTTTTT; cdr3_aa: CASSGIAGATGELFF
v_call: TRBV27; j_call: TRBJ1-4; d_call: TRBD1; clone_size: once; cdr3_nt: TGTGCCAGCAGTTTAAAAGGACAGGGGGCTTATGAAAAACTGTTTTTT; cdr3_aa: CASSLKGQGAYEKLFF
v_call: TRBV6-5; j_call: TRBJ1-1; d_call: .; clone_size: .; cdr3_nt: TGTGCCAGCAGTTACTGGGGGGAGGGGGGAACTGAAGCTTTCTTT; cdr3_aa: CASSYWGEGGTEAFF
v_call: TRBV28; j_call: TRBJ1-4; d_call: TRBD1; clone_size: .; cdr3_nt: TGTGCCAGCCTCGAAGCAGGGGGCGCGGGTGAAAAACTGTTTTTT; cdr3_aa: CASLEAGGAGEKLFF
v_call: TRBV6-4; j_call: TRBJ2-3; d_call: .; clone_size: .; cdr3_nt: TGTGCCAGCAGTGACTCAGGGAGGCATACAGATACGCAGTATTTT; cdr3_aa: CASSDSGRHTDTQYF
v_call: TRBV29-1; j_call: TRBJ2-7; d_call: .; clone_size: .; cdr3_nt: TGCAGCGTTGAACCAGAACAGGGCTACGAGCAGTACTTC; cdr3_aa: CSVEPEQGYEQYF
v_call: TRBV2; j_call: TRBJ1-2; d_call: .; clone_size: .; cdr3_nt: TGTGCCAGCAGTGAAGCATCCAGTCGCTATGGCTACACCTTC; cdr3_aa: CASSEASSRYGYTF
v_call: TRBV5-1; j_call: TRBJ1-5; d_call: .; clone_size: .; cdr3_nt: TGCGCCAGCAGCTTGGCCGGGAGGGATAATCAGCCCCAGCATTTT; cdr3_aa: CASSLAGRDNQPQHF
v_call: TRBV6-1; j_call: TRBJ2-1; d_call: TRBD1; clone_size: .; cdr3_nt: TGTGCCAGCAGTGAAAAGGGGACAGACGTCTCCTACAATGAGCAGTTCTTC; cdr3_aa: CASSEKGTDVSYNEQFF
v_call: TRBV27; j_call: TRBJ2-2; d_call: .; clone_size: once; cdr3_nt: TGTGCCAGCAGTTTATGGTCCGGGGGAACCACCGGGGAGCTGTTTTTT; cdr3_aa: CASSLWSGGTTGELFF
v_call: TRBV7-9; j_call: TRBJ1-1; d_call: TRBD1; clone_size: .; cdr3_nt: TGTGCCAGCAGTCATATGACAGGGGGAGCTTTCTTT; cdr3_aa: CASSHMTGGAFF
v_call: TRBV6-5; j_call: TRBJ2-7; d_call: TRBD2; clone_size: .; cdr3_nt: TGTGCCAGCAGGGTAGGGACTAGCGGAATCTACGAGCAGTACTTC; cdr3_aa: CASRVGTSGIYEQYF
v_call: TRBV7-9; j_call: TRBJ1-1; d_call: .; clone_size: few; cdr3_nt: TGTGCCAGCAGCTTACAGGGCATGGGGAACACTGAAGCTTTCTTT; cdr3_aa: CASSLQGMGNTEAFF
v_call: TRBV27; j_call: TRBJ1-1; d_call: TRBD1; clone_size: .; cdr3_nt: TGTGCCAGCAGTTTAGGCAGGGGGACTGAAGCTTTCTTT; cdr3_aa: CASSLGRGTEAFF
v_call: TRBV10-1; j_call: TRBJ2-1; d_call: TRBD2; clone_size: .; cdr3_nt: TGCGCCAGCAGTGGAGCGGGAGGGCGGTACAATGAGCAGTTCTTC; cdr3_aa: CASSGAGGRYNEQFF
v_call: TRBV5-1; j_call: TRBJ2-4; d_call: TRBD2; clone_size: .; cdr3_nt: TGCGCCAGCAGCTTGAAAGCGGGGGCGGAAGCCAAAAACATTCAGTACTTC; cdr3_aa: CASSLKAGAEAKNIQYF
v_call: TRBV19; j_call: TRBJ1-5; d_call: .; clone_size: once; cdr3_nt: TGTGCCAGCCACCCCGGGGGAGGCGGCAATCAGCCCCAGCATTTT; cdr3_aa: CASHPGGGGNQPQHF
v_call: TRBV11-2; j_call: TRBJ1-2; d_call: .; clone_size: .; cdr3_nt: TGTGCCAGCAGCCCTGGGACATCACCCAACCACTTC; cdr3_aa: CASSPGTSPNHF
v_call: TRBV30; j_call: TRBJ2-7; d_call: .; clone_size: .; cdr3_nt: TGTGCCTGGAGGGCTTCTACGGTTAGGGGCAACTACGAGCAGTACTTC; cdr3_aa: CAWRASTVRGNYEQYF
v_call: TRBV25-1; j_call: TRBJ2-1; d_call: TRBD2; clone_size: .; cdr3_nt: TGTGCCAGCAGTGAGGTTGGGACTAGCGGCGCCTACAATGAGCAGTTCTTC; cdr3_aa: CASSEVGTSGAYNEQFF
v_call: TRBV9; j_call: TRBJ2-1; d_call: .; clone_size: .; cdr3_nt: TGTGCCAGCAGCGCAACACCGTCTTGGTACAATGAGCAGTTCTTC; cdr3_aa: CASSATPSWYNEQFF
v_call: TRBV9; j_call: TRBJ1-3; d_call: .; clone_size: .; cdr3_nt: TGTGCCAGCAGCGAAACAGGGTACTCTGGAAACACCATATATTTT; cdr3_aa: CASSETGYSGNTIYF
v_call: TRBV2; j_call: TRBJ1-4; d_call: .; clone_size: .; cdr3_nt: TGTGCCAGCAGTGAGCTACCAGCTACTAAAGCCCCGCGGGAACTGTTTTTT; cdr3_aa: CASSELPATKAPRELFF
v_call: TRBV6-5; j_call: TRBJ1-5; d_call: .; clone_size: .; cdr3_nt: TGTGCCACGAAGGCCCTGGGAGATAGCAATCAGCCCCAGCATTTT; cdr3_aa: CATKALGDSNQPQHF
v_call: TRBV4-1; j_call: TRBJ1-1; d_call: .; clone_size: .; cdr3_nt: TGCGCCAGCAGCCCGGAGCGAGGCACTGAAGCTTTCTTT; cdr3_aa: CASSPERGTEAFF
v_call: TRBV7-9; j_call: TRBJ1-3; d_call: .; clone_size: once; cdr3_nt: TGTGCCAGCAGTCCCGGGGACAACTCCTCTGGAAACACCATATATTTT; cdr3_aa: CASSPGDNSSGNTIYF
v_call: TRBV19; j_call: TRBJ2-7; d_call: TRBD1; clone_size: .; cdr3_nt: TGTGCCAGTAGTCTGTCTTCCGGGACAGGGAGCTCCTACGAGCAGTACTTC; cdr3_aa: CASSLSSGTGSSYEQYF
v_call: TRBV28; j_call: TRBJ1-1; d_call: .; clone_size: .; cdr3_nt: TGTGCCAGCAGAACCTCAGGTATGAACACTGAAGCTTTCTTT; cdr3_aa: CASRTSGMNTEAFF
v_call: TRBV13; j_call: TRBJ2-2; d_call: TRBD1; clone_size: few; cdr3_nt: TGTGCCAGCAGCTTGGGGACAGGGGACACCGGGGAGCTGTTTTTT; cdr3_aa: CASSLGTGDTGELFF
v_call: TRBV6-5; j_call: TRBJ1-2; d_call: .; clone_size: .; cdr3_nt: TGTGCCAGCAGTTACCTAAACAGGGTTGGTGGCTACACCTTC; cdr3_aa: CASSYLNRVGGYTF
v_call: TRBV6-5; j_call: TRBJ2-1; d_call: TRBD2; clone_size: .; cdr3_nt: TGTGCCAGCAGTTGCCTGCCGCATAGCGGGGGGGGTGAGCAGTTCTTC; cdr3_aa: CASSCLPHSGGGEQFF
v_call: TRBV6-1; j_call: TRBJ2-7; d_call: TRBD2; clone_size: .; cdr3_nt: TGTGCCAGCAGTGCTGCGGGGGGGACCCGATACGAGCAGTACTTC; cdr3_aa: CASSAAGGTRYEQYF